This TCR beta chain was sequenced in a study of cytomegalovirus exposure and HLA in healthy donors (dated by TCRdb to about 2017). In terms of the full investigation: According to an earlier analysis of several hundred of the donors, about 180 million T cells yielded some 120 million unique TCR beta sequences and more than 250 Gb of sequence data. Around 320 gigabases of sequencing data and approximately 85 million unique TCR sequences were included in an early release covering about 620 HLA-typed donors. Of the 350 to 400 genotyped donors, roughly 85% fell in the genetic ancestry cluster associated with self-reported Caucasian donors. The study aimed to test whether signatures of past pathogen exposure could be identified by cataloging public T cell receptors. The study profiled the T cell repertoires of approximately 700 subjects by immunosequencing and related them to cytomegalovirus serostatus. Besides the first cohort of approximately 710 subjects, a separate validation cohort made up of about 120 different subjects was used. To predict cytomegalovirus infection status, the study brought together high-throughput TCR immunosequencing, statistical association of individual TCRs with disease status, and machine learning. In a later analysis, previously published TCR beta repertoires from roughly 710 donors were re-analyzed and high-resolution HLA genotyping was added so that TCR occurrence patterns could be studied. In the later analysis, no new phenotypic data were used to find candidate immune exposures; instead, reliance was placed on TCR beta sequences and their occurrence across donors. An earlier analysis of 587 of the donors applied high-throughput TCR beta sequencing to assess whether each TCR beta V gene segment acted as functional or pseudogenic. Donor age, sex, ethnicity and CMV serostatus were compiled alongside the repertoire data. A later genetic analysis used genome-wide SNP genotypes for about 55% of the 666 donors, treating that subset as a discovery cohort. All discovery cohort repertoires had been generated using a single sequencing platform. Class I and class II HLA loci were covered by the typing at four-digit resolution. The number of donors typed differed by locus, with 629-630 for A, B, C, DRB1 and DQB1, over 500 for DQA1, 600 to 610 for DPA1, and 400 to 490 for DPB1. Several DR-DQ haplotypes were handled as single units for association and clustering because linkage in the cohort was strong. Across roughly 420 genotyped donors of the cohort, an average of approximately 240,000 unique TCR beta nucleotide sequences per donor were sequenced, and roughly a sixth of those sequences were non-productive. General findings and caveats noted by the study authors: In a later genetic analysis, a missense DCLRE1C variant was associated with V-gene and J-gene trimming of TCR beta chains, and the association was replicated in an independent cohort. The cohort was sequenced for TCR beta chains only, and without alpha or paired-chain data the features that could be detected were limited. According to the authors, the approach could potentially be generalized to other disease states and immunological phenotypes. Most TCR sequences were seen in very few donors, while some public TCRs were found in many individuals. Broadly in line with IMGT annotations, most TCR beta V segments showed up in productive rearrangements about 90% or about 30% of the time in an earlier analysis of some 590 of the donors. The presence/absence analyses assumed that sequencing depth was roughly uniform across donors, and that assumption may not be true. Immune exposure information for the cohort was limited to CMV serostatus. Because counts were too low, about 18 rarely observed V segments, including chromosome 9 orphons, were left out of the earlier analysis of 587 of the donors. A cluster of highly shared sequence variants was judged likely to be a technical artifact of the sequencing pipeline. Correlated functional status among segregating V segments might be attributable to linkage disequilibrium, but an unknown experimental factor could not be ruled out. A further reported finding was that TCR beta sequences accurately predicted the HLA-A and HLA-B alleles for most subjects in the first cohort. In a later analysis, HLA-associated TCR beta chains showed more clonal expansion and lower generation probabilities than non-associated chains that were equally common. HLA typing was unavailable for some donors at each locus, so association tests used only the typed subset. In both the original and validation cohorts, the classifier was reported to diagnose cytomegalovirus status with high specificity and sensitivity. Several of the top co-occurrence clusters appeared to be linked to parvovirus B19, influenza, CMV and Epstein-Barr virus, according to a later analysis. According to a later genetic analysis, donors in an Asian-associated ancestry cluster had fewer N-insertions in productive TCRs than the approximately 670-donor mean. A few of the identified cytomegalovirus-associated TCR beta chains were confirmed in vitro to be specific for cytomegalovirus antigens. A later analysis found that TCR association rates varied across HLA loci, with DRB1 alleles showing the most associated TCRs and HLA-C alleles the fewest. Some IMGT-functional V segments, including TRBV6-2 and TRBV6-3, could not be distinguished by the 87-base-pair reads and were therefore excluded. When HLA alleles, especially DR and DQ, strongly co-occurred, TCR associations were difficult to assign to individual alleles. In a later analysis, some 18,000 TCR beta sequences were associated with specific HLA alleles at a false discovery rate of 0.05. In a later analysis, most CMV-associated TCR beta chains were found to appear HLA-restricted, with HLA associations seemingly driven largely by CMV exposure. The study gave a list of 150 to 200 TCR beta chains associated with cytomegalovirus.

The library was built by means of the immunoSEQ multiplex PCR assay. A mixture of 60 forward primers for TCR Vbeta segments and 13 reverse primers for TCR Jbeta segments was used in the multiplex PCR. A multiplex PCR assay on genomic DNA amplified the CDR3 region of rearranged TCR beta genes. The amplified TCR beta libraries were sequenced on the Illumina HiSeq System as 87-base-pair reads. The authors' pipeline ran thus. Across the 666 repertoires, a later analysis counted tens of millions of unique TCR beta chains, roughly 11 million of which were shared by at least two donors. Raw reads were error-corrected and collapsed into unique sequences with a nearest-neighbor algorithm that merged closely related sequences to remove PCR and sequencing errors. V, D and J gene segments were assigned by aligning CDR3 sequences to IMGT reference sequences. For a sequence to be retained, at least a six-nucleotide match to both a V gene segment and a J gene segment was required. A rearrangement counted as productive if the CDR3 had no stop codons and remained in frame with V and J, and every other rearrangement counted as non-productive. Following IMGT convention, CDR3 was defined as the stretch from the second conserved V-encoded cysteine up to the conserved J-encoded phenylalanine. The earlier analysis of fewer than 750 of the donors excluded sequences that lacked an unambiguous match to a single V gene segment. An earlier analysis of fewer than 650 of the donors classified V segments as functional when productive rearrangements were above 56.7% and as segregating when the standard deviation between donors was above 5%. A statistical classification framework was developed to diagnose cytomegalovirus status using the catalog of TCR beta chain sequences. A later analysis assigned V and J genes by comparing TCR nucleotide sequences with IMGT/GENE-DB human TR gene sequences. In a later analysis, CDR3 sequences and most-parsimonious VDJ recombination scenarios were assigned using the TCRdist pipeline. In a later analysis, each TCR beta chain was defined by its CDR3 amino acid sequence together with its V-gene family, and reads lacking a unique V-gene family were excluded. To address suspected cross-contamination and a sequencing artifact, a later analysis removed approximately 590 highly shared, low-generation-probability nucleotide sequences. In a later analysis, a clonal expansion index for each public chain was calculated from normalized within-repertoire ranks of inferred template counts. In a later analysis, generation probabilities were computed with a VDJ recombination model fitted to out-of-frame rearrangements, and the resulting probabilities were checked against IGoR. In a later analysis, hypergeometric tests were used to score TCR-TCR, TCR-HLA and TCR-CMV co-occurrence, with a repertoire-size bias correction applied to TCR pairs. In a later analysis, false discovery rates were estimated by permuting HLA or CMV assignments 20 times. In a later analysis, co-occurring TCRs were grouped with DBSCAN, and TCRdist sequence similarity was added when clustering was performed within HLA-allele-positive subsets. Repertoires with fewer than 30,000 or more than 120,000 public chains were left out of co-occurrence clustering, as were five repertoires with anomalous nucleotide sharing. Entries here come from immuneACCESS through TCRdb and include only in-frame sequences with V and J called. Some clones fail to appear in such tables; in the studies checked, an unresolved V gene covers under half of the shortfall, and the cause of the remainder is unknown. Clone size and the V and J calls come from that table; the DNA yielded D and trimming. The sample contains around 110,000 clones, 50% to 70% of them found a single time. The ten largest clones add up to more than 8% of the sample.

On this clone: The clone's antigen remains unknown. No much larger clone is present one base from it, and per-base qualities are unavailable.

Inclusive of the bounding cysteine and phenylalanine, the CDR3 is 13 residues long. Of all the DNA, just the CDR3 is kept, 39 bases in frame from base 1. CDR1 and CDR2 are drawn from the germline V gene: SQVTM, ANQGSEA. V loses 6 bases at its end and J loses 4 bases; junction bases beyond the gene matches: 8. The cohort comprised approximately 700 healthy bone marrow donors. At the time of sampling, every cohort member was nominally healthy, though immune exposures that went unrecorded were likely present. The donor tested CMV seropositive and was one of the 289 seropositive cohort members. A peripheral blood sample was provided by each donor, and peripheral blood mononuclear cells were used for TCR beta sequencing. The Qiagen DNeasy Blood Extraction Kit was used to extract genomic DNA from the blood cell samples.

The sample was PBMCs. Recombination joined TRBV29-1 with TRBJ1-2, with 7 central nucleotides matching TRBD1. This TCR was sampled from a middle-aged woman in good health and CMV-seropositive. The CDR3 amino acid sequence is: CSVGTTGRYGYTF. The nucleotide sequence reads TGCAGCGTGGGGACGACAGGGCGCTATGGCTACACCTTC.